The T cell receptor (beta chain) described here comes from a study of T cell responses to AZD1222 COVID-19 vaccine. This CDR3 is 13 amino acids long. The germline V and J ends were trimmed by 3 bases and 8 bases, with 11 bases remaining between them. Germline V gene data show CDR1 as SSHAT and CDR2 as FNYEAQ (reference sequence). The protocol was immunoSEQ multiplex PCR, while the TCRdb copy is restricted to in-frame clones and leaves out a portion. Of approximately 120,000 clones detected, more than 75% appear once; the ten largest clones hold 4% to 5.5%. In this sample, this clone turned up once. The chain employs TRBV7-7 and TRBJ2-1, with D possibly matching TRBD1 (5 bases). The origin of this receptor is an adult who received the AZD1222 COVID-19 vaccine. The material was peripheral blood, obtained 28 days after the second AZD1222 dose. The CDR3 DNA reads TGTGCCAGCAGCTTCCTTCAGGGCCATGAGCAGTTCTTC. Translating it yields CASSFLQGHEQFF. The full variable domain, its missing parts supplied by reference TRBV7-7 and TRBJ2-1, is GAGVSQSPRYKVTKRGQDVTLRCDPISSHATLYWYQQALGQGPEFLTYFNYEAQPDKSGLPSDRFSAERPEGSISTLTIQRTEQRDSAMYRCASSFLQGHEQFFGPGTRLTVL.